This note documents a single T cell receptor beta chain sequence. The repertoire was sequenced with immunoSEQ multiplex PCR; TCRdb's copy has only in-frame clones and lacks some. The sample holds about 110,000 clones, 72% seen once. The entry originates in a study of blood T cell repertoires in COVID-19. The CDR3 consists of 14 residues. Between the trimmed V and J ends, which lost 10 bases and 2 bases, there was a span of 18 bases. CDR1 MNHEY and CDR2 SVGAGI come from the germline V gene. The source of this sequence is a woman aged 55-69 years with acute or convalescent COVID-19. The chain couples TRBV6-5 to TRBJ2-7, with D possibly matching TRBD1 (6 bases). The specimen was peripheral blood. CDR3 DNA sequence: TGTGCCACCAGAACAACAGGGAATACCTACGAGCAGTACTTC. Translation: CATRTTGNTYEQYF.